This T cell receptor (beta chain) was recorded in a study of T cells in women clearing cervical HPV infection. CDR1 and CDR2 from the germline V gene are WNHNN and SYGVQD (reference sequence). V shed 6 bases and J shed 3 bases, with 9 bases lying between them. The CDR3 is 12 residues long. Method: immunoSEQ multiplex PCR; TCRdb's copy keeps in-frame clones and lacks some. The repertoire shows around 30,000 clones; the top ten hold about 7.8%. Notes on this clone: The read ends 3 residues shy of where the CDR3 ends; the end is completed using the germline J gene.

This sequence originates from a woman between 18 and 75 years old with a cervical HPV16 infection that either progressed to CIN3+ or cleared (not recorded which). The sequencing input was blood buffy coat. The V call is TRBV10-1, the J call TRBJ2-7, with D possibly being TRBD1 (5 bases). This CDR3 is CASSRDSYEQYF. The CDR3 bases that were read are TGCGCCAGCAGCAGGGATAGCTACGAG.